These T cell receptor beta chains were read from a single sample in a study of blood T cell repertoires in COVID-19. Here immunoSEQ multiplex PCR was the method, and the copy in TCRdb shows in-frame clones only, minus some. The table shows roughly 140,000 clones, with approximately 78% occurring only once. The sample comprised peripheral blood. The receptors originated from a woman at least 80 years old with acute or convalescent COVID-19. Each CDR3 is given without its conserved first and last residue. Fields, in order: V gene, J gene, CDR3 protein.

TRBV10-3	TRBJ2-7	AISGRDRTYEQY
TRBV7-9	TRBJ1-1	ASSLLSGPNTEAF
TRBV7-2	TRBJ1-2	ASSLRQGRGNGYT
TRBV11-2	TRBJ2-1	ASRYTRLAGGEHNEQF
TRBV25-1	TRBJ1-2	ASSWTGGFYGYT
TRBV28	TRBJ2-5	ASSSSGSVNEETQY
TRBV5-1	TRBJ2-5	ASSNTATVRETQY
TRBV6-5	TRBJ2-2	ASSYTTGRTGELF
TRBV7-8	TRBJ2-7	ASSRRQGPYEQY
TRBV29-1	TRBJ1-5	SVGWGANQPQH
TRBV6-5	TRBJ1-5	ASRRRGQGSQPQH
TRBV4-1	TRBJ2-7	ASSQGQGHYEQY
TRBV24-1	TRBJ2-5	ATSVGGQGGTQY
TRBV18	TRBJ1-1	ASSPVYRVSTEAF
TRBV6-5	TRBJ2-5	ASSYSITGGLETQY
TRBV7-9	TRBJ1-4	ASSLPGGFEKLF
TRBV19	TRBJ1-5	ASSIGLLRGYSNQPQH
TRBV11-2	TRBJ1-3	ASSSQGASGNTIY
TRBV27	TRBJ2-3	ASSLWGQGTDTQY
TRBV3-1/TRBV3-2	TRBJ1-3	ASSPTVGGSGNTIY
TRBV18	TRBJ1-6	ASSPGQGALH
TRBV19	TRBJ1-4	ASSIPVGTGLTEKLF
TRBV4-1	TRBJ2-7	ASSQTSGGYEQY
TRBV6-6	TRBJ1-2	ASSWNRATGYT
TRBV4-1	TRBJ2-7	ASSQEGLRVLSSYEQY
TRBV7-2	TRBJ2-1	ASSPTPGTSGDYNEQF
TRBV7-9	TRBJ2-3	ASSLVALRTDTQY
TRBV20-1	TRBJ1-1	SARGSTEAF
TRBV24-1	TRBJ1-2	ATSDPGQGDGYT
TRBV7-3	TRBJ1-2	ASSLTGRQGANYGYT
TRBV28	TRBJ1-4	ASSPQGIKEKLF
TRBV2	TRBJ2-7	ASSDKTVSVPKSEYEQY
TRBV19	TRBJ2-1	ASSIGTSGNNEQF
TRBV5-1	TRBJ2-1	ASSFGASYNEQF
TRBV5-1	TRBJ2-3	ASSDPSGGYTQY
TRBV6-1	TRBJ2-7	ASSEMDGGPYEQY
TRBV10-2	TRBJ2-7	ASSEMSGQTYEQY
TRBV28	TRBJ1-1	ASLGTVNEAF
TRBV11-2	TRBJ1-1	ASSFSYRGLPEAF
TRBV5-1	TRBJ2-4	ASSDGRALAKNIQY
TRBV6-5	TRBJ1-2	ASRGSSGGNYGYT
TRBV5-1	TRBJ2-1	ASSPGTSTYNEQF
TRBV19	TRBJ1-2	ASSPLPLHGYT
TRBV2	TRBJ1-2	ASSGRVAGGYT
TRBV29-1	TRBJ1-4	SGGRHNEKLF
TRBV11-3	TRBJ1-6	ASSLSHRGNSPLH
TRBV20-1	TRBJ2-4	SASGVYGVRNIQY
TRBV28	TRBJ1-1	ASSLSGTGKVTEAF
TRBV4-1	TRBJ1-5	ASSQAFPRTALNQPQH
TRBV2	TRBJ2-5	ASTLRGAGEETQY
TRBV28	TRBJ1-2	ASSLFGQGFVGYT
TRBV6-5	TRBJ1-6	ASSLLGQGYSPLH